The rows below give T cell receptor beta chains drawn from one sample of a study of T cell responses to AZD1222 COVID-19 vaccine. Here immunoSEQ multiplex PCR was the method, and the copy in TCRdb shows in-frame clones only, minus some. This sample carries roughly 150,000 clones, roughly 90% of them seen once, and the ten largest clones take about 1.6%. Material: peripheral blood, obtained 28 days after the second AZD1222 dose. Receptor source: an adult who received the AZD1222 COVID-19 vaccine. Both conserved end residues are part of each CDR3. The order of the fields is D gene, V gene, clone size, J gene, CDR3 DNA, CDR3 protein. The D gene is left open where the match is weak. Expanded clones are given a class, and other clones once, few, many or no size at all.

.	TRBV6-5	once	TRBJ2-6	TGTGCCAGCAGTTATGGGGTCAGCTCTGGGGCCAACGTCCTGACTTTC	CASSYGVSSGANVLTF
.	TRBV2	.	TRBJ2-5	TGTGCCAGCAGTGACTTCTCAACGGGGAGTGAGACCCAGTACTTC	CASSDFSTGSETQYF
.	TRBV10-3	.	TRBJ1-2	TGTGCCATCAGTCACCCCAGGCCGTCTTCGGACTATGGCTACACCTTC	CAISHPRPSSDYGYTF
.	TRBV9	.	TRBJ1-2	TGTGCCAGCAGCGTAGGCAGCAACTTCTTCTATGGCTACACCTTC	CASSVGSNFFYGYTF
.	TRBV23-1	.	TRBJ2-7	TGCGCCAGCAGTCAATTTAATCGGATACTAGCCTACGAGCAGTACTTC	CASSQFNRILAYEQYF
TRBD1	TRBV2	.	TRBJ1-2	TGTGCCAGCAGAGAGGACAGGGACTATGGCTACACCTTC	CASREDRDYGYTF
TRBD1	TRBV5-1	.	TRBJ2-7	TGCGCCAGCAGCTCCATTTCCGGACAGGGCAACACCGGCGAGCAGTACTTC	CASSSISGQGNTGEQYF
.	TRBV5-5	once	TRBJ1-4	TGTGCCAGCAGCCACCAAGAAAGGATGGGTGAAAAACTGTTTTTT	CASSHQERMGEKLFF
.	TRBV5-4	.	TRBJ1-3	TGTGCCAGCAGCTTGGCCAACGGGGCCTCTGGAAACACCATATATTTT	CASSLANGASGNTIYF
.	TRBV27	.	TRBJ2-2	TGTGCCTCCCAGATGGGGAACACCGGGGAGCTGTTTTTT	CASQMGNTGELFF
.	TRBV5-1	.	TRBJ1-1	TGCGCCAGCAGCTTGGTTCGGGTGGCGGTCTCTGAAGCTTTCTTT	CASSLVRVAVSEAFF
.	TRBV13	.	TRBJ1-5	TGTGCCAGCAGCTTGGGGACTGGAGGTCAGCCCCAGCATTTT	CASSLGTGGQPQHF
.	TRBV5-1	.	TRBJ2-7	TGCGCCAGCAGCACCGGGCTCTGGGACGAGCAGTACTTC	CASSTGLWDEQYF
.	TRBV5-1	.	TRBJ2-7	TGCGCCAGCAGCTCCGGGAGCCGAAGGGACCTCCACGAGCAGTACTTC	CASSSGSRRDLHEQYF
.	TRBV3-1/TRBV3-2	.	TRBJ1-1	TGTGCCAGCAGCCCCGGGAACGGGGGGACCACTGAAGCTTTCTTT	CASSPGNGGTTEAFF
.	TRBV5-5	.	TRBJ1-5	TGTGCCAGCAGCCAAGGTCTAGGGGGTCAGCCCCAGCATTTT	CASSQGLGGQPQHF
TRBD1	TRBV15	.	TRBJ2-5	TGTGCCACCAGGCGAGGGGGCTTGGGAGAGACCCAGTACTTC	CATRRGGLGETQYF
.	TRBV28	.	TRBJ2-5	TGTGCCAGCAGTTTCAGGGGGGGGACCCAGTACTTC	CASSFRGGTQYF
.	TRBV7-9	.	TRBJ2-7	TGTGCCAGCAGCAAATTAACCGGGGGCTCCTACGAGCAGTACTTC	CASSKLTGGSYEQYF
.	TRBV4-1	.	TRBJ2-7	TGCGCCAGCAGCCGCCCTGGCGGAACCTACGAGCAGTACTTC	CASSRPGGTYEQYF
.	TRBV5-4	.	TRBJ2-2	TGTGCCAGCAGCTGGCTCACCGGGGAGCTGTTTTTT	CASSWLTGELFF
TRBD1	TRBV6-6	.	TRBJ1-1	TGTGCCAGCACCTTAGACAGGGGAGCTTTCTTT	CASTLDRGAFF
.	TRBV7-2	.	TRBJ1-4	TGTGCCAGCAGCTTAGGCTATGAGGATGAAAAACTGTTTTTT	CASSLGYEDEKLFF
TRBD1	TRBV28	once	TRBJ2-1	TGTGCCAGCAGTTTCCCCTTCGGGACAGGGGGGTCCAATGAGCAGTTCTTC	CASSFPFGTGGSNEQFF
.	TRBV27	.	TRBJ2-4	TGTGCCAGCAGTTTCCGAACCACTCGTAACGCCAAAAACATTCAGTACTTC	CASSFRTTRNAKNIQYF
.	TRBV7-9	.	TRBJ1-5	TGTGCCAGCAGCTTAGAGATCGGGGTGAATAGCAATCAGCCCCAGCATTTT	CASSLEIGVNSNQPQHF
.	TRBV6-5	.	TRBJ1-5	TGTGCCAGCAGTACAACATACAATCAGCCCCAGCATTTT	CASSTTYNQPQHF
TRBD1	TRBV10-3	.	TRBJ2-1	TGTGCCATCAGTGAGAAGGCAGGGGGCTACAATGAGCAGTTCTTC	CAISEKAGGYNEQFF
.	TRBV9	few	TRBJ1-2	TGTGCCAGCAGCGGGGCAGGGGAGGGCTATGGCTACACCTTC	CASSGAGEGYGYTF
TRBD2	TRBV2	.	TRBJ2-1	TGTGCCAGCAGATCCGGGACTACCCCCAACCATGAGCAGTTCTTC	CASRSGTTPNHEQFF
TRBD1	TRBV3-1/TRBV3-2	.	TRBJ2-7	TGTGCCAGCAGCCAAGCCGACAGGGGGCTATACGAGCAGTACTTC	CASSQADRGLYEQYF
.	TRBV2	.	TRBJ2-2	TGTGCCAGCAAAACAGGAGTTAACACCGGGGAGCTGTTTTTT	CASKTGVNTGELFF
TRBD1	TRBV28	.	TRBJ1-2	TGTGCCAGCCTAGGGGGCAAGAGCTTTGGCTACACCTTC	CASLGGKSFGYTF
TRBD1	TRBV19	.	TRBJ2-1	TGTGCCAGTAGTATCAGGACAGGGGGTGGACTTAACAATGAGCAGTTCTTC	CASSIRTGGGLNNEQFF
.	TRBV5-1	.	TRBJ2-7	TGCGCCAGCAGCTTGCGACTGGGGTACGAGCAGTACTTC	CASSLRLGYEQYF
.	TRBV4-1	.	TRBJ2-7	TGCGCCAGCAGCCTCGCCGTCTCAAAAACCTACGAGCAGTACTTC	CASSLAVSKTYEQYF
.	TRBV6-5	.	TRBJ1-4	TGTGCCAGCAGTTACGCGGGAGAGGATGAAAAACTGTTTTTT	CASSYAGEDEKLFF
TRBD1	TRBV6-5	.	TRBJ1-2	TGTGCCAGCATCAGAAAACAGGGGAACAGTGCTGGCTACACCTTC	CASIRKQGNSAGYTF
TRBD2	TRBV25-1	.	TRBJ2-3	TGTGCCACCGGGGGGGATACGCAGTATTTT	CATGGDTQYF
TRBD2	TRBV7-9	.	TRBJ2-1	TGTGCCAGCAGCTTGGGTAGCGGGAGAAGAAATGAGCAGTTCTTC	CASSLGSGRRNEQFF
.	TRBV19	.	TRBJ1-1	TGTGCCAGTAGTTCCGTAGGTTCGGGCACTGAAGCTTTCTTT	CASSSVGSGTEAFF
.	TRBV7-9	.	TRBJ1-2	TGTGCCAGCAGCTTAGTGACGGGAAACTATGGCTACACCTTC	CASSLVTGNYGYTF
TRBD1	TRBV4-2	once	TRBJ2-1	TGTGCCAGCAGCGTTTACAGGGGCTCCTACAATGAGCAGTTCTTC	CASSVYRGSYNEQFF
.	TRBV6-5	few	TRBJ1-6	TGTGCCAGCAGTTACTTCGCGACAGCGACGGGTTCACCCCTCCACTTT	CASSYFATATGSPLHF
TRBD1	TRBV27	.	TRBJ1-5	TGTGCCAGCAGTTCCCAGGACAGGGGATTTCAGCCCCAGCATTTT	CASSSQDRGFQPQHF
.	TRBV9	few	TRBJ1-2	TGTGCCAGCAGCGTAGCGCAACACGGGTATGGCTACACCTTC	CASSVAQHGYGYTF
.	TRBV30	.	TRBJ2-2	TGTGCCTGGAGTGTTCTTAAGACCGGGGAGCTGTTTTTT	CAWSVLKTGELFF
.	TRBV12-3/TRBV12-4	.	TRBJ2-7	TGTGCCAGCGGGTCCTTCCCCCTCTACGAGCAGTACTTC	CASGSFPLYEQYF
.	TRBV5-1	once	TRBJ2-1	TGCGCCAGCAGCTTGGGACTTACCACCTACTCCTACAATGAGCAGTTCTTC	CASSLGLTTYSYNEQFF
TRBD2	TRBV7-9	.	TRBJ2-7	TGTGCCAGCAGCTTAGGACTAGCCATCAACAACTACGAGCAGTACTTC	CASSLGLAINNYEQYF
.	TRBV11-3	.	TRBJ1-1	TGTGCCAGCAGCTTATACAGAAACACTGAAGCTTTCTTT	CASSLYRNTEAFF
TRBD1	TRBV28	.	TRBJ1-2	TGTGCCAGCAGTTTCTCGGACAGGGTAGCTGGCTACACCTTC	CASSFSDRVAGYTF
.	TRBV5-1	.	TRBJ1-1	TGCGCCAGCAGCGCCGCCGGCGGATACACTGAAGCTTTCTTT	CASSAAGGYTEAFF
TRBD2	TRBV7-9	.	TRBJ2-7	TGTGCCAGCAGCTCACCGGGACTAGCGACGTACGAGCAGTACTTC	CASSSPGLATYEQYF
.	TRBV4-1	.	TRBJ2-6	TGCGCCAGCAGCCAAATTGCGAGTGGTGGCTCTGGGGCCAACGTCCTGACTTTC	CASSQIASGGSGANVLTF